This entry features one TCR beta chain sequence. Assay used: immunoSEQ multiplex PCR; TCRdb lists only in-frame clones, some missing. The sample comprises fewer than 200,000 clones, 80% to 90% of which are singletons, and roughly 8.3% rests with the top ten. This sample stems from a study of blood T cell repertoires in COVID-19. The receptor's source is a woman aged 55-69 years with COVID-19, enrolled during active disease. The sequencing input was peripheral blood.

The CDR3: CSVGDRAETQYF. CDR3 coding DNA: TGCAGCGTTGGGGACAGGGCTGAGACCCAGTACTTC. This chain connects TRBV29-1 to TRBJ2-5, with TRBD1 matching over 9 bases. The CDR3 has 12 residues. CDR1 is SQVTM and CDR2 is ANQGSEA in the germline V gene. V trimming: 4 bases; J trimming: 5 bases; junction bases outside the gene matches: 2.